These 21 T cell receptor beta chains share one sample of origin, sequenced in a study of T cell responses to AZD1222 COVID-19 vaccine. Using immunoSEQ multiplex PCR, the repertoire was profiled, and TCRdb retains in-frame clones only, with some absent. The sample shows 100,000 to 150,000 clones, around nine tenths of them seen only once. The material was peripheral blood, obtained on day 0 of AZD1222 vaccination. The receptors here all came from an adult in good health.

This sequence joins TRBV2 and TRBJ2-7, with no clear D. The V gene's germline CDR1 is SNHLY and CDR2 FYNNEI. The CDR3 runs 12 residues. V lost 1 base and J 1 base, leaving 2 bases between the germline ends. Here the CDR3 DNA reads TGTGCCAGCAGTGAAGGGTCCTACGAGCAGTACTTC. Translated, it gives CASSEGSYEQYF.

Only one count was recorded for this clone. CDR3 residues: CASSLQGTYGYTF. In DNA form, the CDR3 reads TGTGCCAGCAGTTTACAGGGGACTTATGGCTACACCTTC. The chain has TRBV28 and TRBJ1-2; maybe TRBD1 (6 bases). CDR3 length: 13 amino acids. In germline, CDR1 is MDHEN, CDR2 SYDVKM. V was pared by 2 bases and J by 5 bases, with 9 bases between.

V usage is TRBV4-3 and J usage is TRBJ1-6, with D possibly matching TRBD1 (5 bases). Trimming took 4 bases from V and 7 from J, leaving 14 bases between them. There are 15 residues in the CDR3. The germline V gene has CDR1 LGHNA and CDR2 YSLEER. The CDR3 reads CASSLVPGGNSPLHF. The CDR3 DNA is TGCGCCAGCAGCCTCGTCCCCGGGGGGAATTCACCCCTCCACTTT.

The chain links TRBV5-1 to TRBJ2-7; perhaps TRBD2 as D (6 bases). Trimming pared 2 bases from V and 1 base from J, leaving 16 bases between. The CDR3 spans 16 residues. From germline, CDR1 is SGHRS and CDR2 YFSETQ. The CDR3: CASSFEASVMSYEQYF. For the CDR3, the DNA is TGCGCCAGCAGCTTTGAAGCTAGCGTGATGTCCTACGAGCAGTACTTC.

The CDR3 loop reads CASSLRQADEQFF. CDR3 nucleotides: TGCGCCAGCAGCTTGAGACAGGCCGATGAGCAGTTCTTC. The chain joins TRBV5-1 to TRBJ2-1; a weak D match, TRBD1 (6 bases). V was cut by 1 base and J by 8 bases, with 10 bases left in between. Germline CDR1 and CDR2: SGHRS and YFSETQ. The CDR3 extends over 13 amino acids.

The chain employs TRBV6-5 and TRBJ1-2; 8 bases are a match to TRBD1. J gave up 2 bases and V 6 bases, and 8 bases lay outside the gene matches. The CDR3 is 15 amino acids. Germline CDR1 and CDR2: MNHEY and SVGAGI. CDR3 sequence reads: CASSVSGGSNYGYTF. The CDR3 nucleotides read TGTGCCAGCAGCGTTTCAGGGGGCTCGAACTATGGCTACACCTTC.

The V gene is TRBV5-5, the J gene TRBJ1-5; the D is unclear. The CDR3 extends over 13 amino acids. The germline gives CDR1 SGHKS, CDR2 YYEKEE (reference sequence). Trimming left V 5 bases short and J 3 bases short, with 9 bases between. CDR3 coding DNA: TGTGCCAGCAGTAAGGAGATCAATCAGCCCCAGCATTTT. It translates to CASSKEINQPQHF.

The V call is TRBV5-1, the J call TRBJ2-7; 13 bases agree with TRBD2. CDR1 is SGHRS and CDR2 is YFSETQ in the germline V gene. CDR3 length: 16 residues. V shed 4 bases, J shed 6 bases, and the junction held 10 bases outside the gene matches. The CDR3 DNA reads TGCGCCAGCAGCGATGCACTAGCGGGAGGGCCGGTCGAGCAGTACTTC. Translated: CASSDALAGGPVEQYF.

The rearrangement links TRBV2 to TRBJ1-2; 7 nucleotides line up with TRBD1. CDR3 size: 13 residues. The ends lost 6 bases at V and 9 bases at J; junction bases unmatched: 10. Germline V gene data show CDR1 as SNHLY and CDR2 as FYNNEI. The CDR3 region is CASRLSGGQSYTF. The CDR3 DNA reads TGTGCCAGCAGACTTAGCGGGGGACAGAGCTACACCTTC.

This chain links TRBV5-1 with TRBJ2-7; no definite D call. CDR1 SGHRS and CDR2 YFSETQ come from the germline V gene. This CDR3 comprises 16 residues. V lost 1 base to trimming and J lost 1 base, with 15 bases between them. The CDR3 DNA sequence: TGCGCCAGCAGCTTGCGTGCGGACCTAGATTCCTACGAGCAGTACTTC. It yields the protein CASSLRADLDSYEQYF.

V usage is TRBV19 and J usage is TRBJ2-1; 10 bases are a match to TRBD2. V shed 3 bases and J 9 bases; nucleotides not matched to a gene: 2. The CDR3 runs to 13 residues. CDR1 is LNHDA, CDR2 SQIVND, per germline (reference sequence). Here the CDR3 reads CASSIQREGEQFF. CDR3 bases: TGTGCCAGTAGTATTCAGCGGGAGGGTGAGCAGTTCTTC.

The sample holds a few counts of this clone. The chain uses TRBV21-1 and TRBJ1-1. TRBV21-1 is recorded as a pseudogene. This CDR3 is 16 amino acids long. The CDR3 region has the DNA TGTGCCAGCAGCAAATGGGTGAAGGGAGCGAACACTGAAGCTTTCTTT. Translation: CASSKWVKGANTEAFF.

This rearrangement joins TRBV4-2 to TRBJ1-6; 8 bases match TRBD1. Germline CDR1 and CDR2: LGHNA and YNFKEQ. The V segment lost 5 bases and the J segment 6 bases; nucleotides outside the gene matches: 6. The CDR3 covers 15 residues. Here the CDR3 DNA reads TGTGCCAGCAGCGACAGGGGATCGAGTAATTCACCCCTCCACTTT. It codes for CASSDRGSSNSPLHF.

The CDR3 is CASGTGVYQPQHF. CDR3 nucleotide sequence: TGTGCCAGCGGGACAGGGGTATATCAGCCCCAGCATTTT. The V and J genes are TRBV10-3 and TRBJ1-5; the match to TRBD1 covers 10 bases. Germline CDR1 reads ENHRY; CDR2 reads SYGVKD. The CDR3 has 13 amino acids. With 10 bases clipped from V and 5 bases from J, the junction kept 5 bases outside the gene matches.

The CDR3 DNA reads TGTGCCAGCAGCTTATCGGCGGGAGCCGTCTACGAGCAGTACTTC. Its protein product is CASSLSAGAVYEQYF. The chain employs TRBV7-2 and TRBJ2-7; 7 positions match TRBD2. V trimming: 2 bases; J trimming: 3 bases; junction bases outside the gene matches: 7. CDR1 and CDR2 (germline): SGHTA, FQGNSA. CDR3 length: 15 amino acids.

CDR3 sequence: CSVDSIYGYTF. In DNA, the CDR3 is TGCAGCGTTGATTCCATTTATGGCTACACCTTC. This chain links TRBV29-1 with TRBJ1-2; D is uncertain. The germline CDR1 and CDR2 sequences are SQVTM and ANQGSEA. V lost 3 bases and J lost 5, with 7 bases in between. The CDR3 is made up of 11 amino acids.

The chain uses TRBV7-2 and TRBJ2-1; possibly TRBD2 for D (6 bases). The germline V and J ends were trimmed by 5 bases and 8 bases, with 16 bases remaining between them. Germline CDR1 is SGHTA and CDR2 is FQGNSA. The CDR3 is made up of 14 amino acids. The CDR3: CASSLGTHTDEQFF. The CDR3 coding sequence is TGTGCCAGCAGCCTGGGGACTCACACGGATGAGCAGTTCTTC.

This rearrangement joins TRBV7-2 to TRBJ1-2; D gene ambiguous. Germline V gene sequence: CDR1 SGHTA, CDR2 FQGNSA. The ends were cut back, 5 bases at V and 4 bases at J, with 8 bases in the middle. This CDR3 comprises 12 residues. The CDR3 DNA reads TGTGCCAGCAGCCCTAACCCCTATGGCTACACCTTC. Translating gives CASSPNPYGYTF.

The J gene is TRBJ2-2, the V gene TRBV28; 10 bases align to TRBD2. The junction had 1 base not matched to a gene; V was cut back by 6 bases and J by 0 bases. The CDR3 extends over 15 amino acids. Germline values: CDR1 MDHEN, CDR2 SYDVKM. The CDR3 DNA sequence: TGTGCCAGCAGACTAGCGGGACCGAACACCGGGGAGCTGTTTTTT. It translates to CASRLAGPNTGELFF.

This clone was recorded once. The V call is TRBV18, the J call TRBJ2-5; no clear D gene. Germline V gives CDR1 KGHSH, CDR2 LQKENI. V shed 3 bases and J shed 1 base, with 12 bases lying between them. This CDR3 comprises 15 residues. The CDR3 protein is CASSPPAGVQETQYF. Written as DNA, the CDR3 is TGTGCCAGCTCACCTCCGGCTGGGGTCCAAGAGACCCAGTACTTC.

CDR3 amino acids: CASSNVLETGGYAGELFF. The CDR3 coding sequence is TGTGCCAGTAGTAACGTACTCGAGACAGGGGGGTATGCCGGGGAGCTGTTTTTT. V and J are TRBV19 and TRBJ2-2; TRBD1 matches 9 bases. From germline, CDR1 is LNHDA and CDR2 SQIVND (reference sequence). V gave up 4 bases and J gave up 6 bases; unmatched junction bases: 15. This CDR3 has 18 amino acids. The full variable domain, completed using reference TRBV19 and TRBJ2-2, is DGGITQSPKYLFRKEGQNVTLSCEQNLNHDAMYWYRQDPGQGLRLIYYSQIVNDFQKGDIAEGYSVSREKKESFPLTVTSAQKNPTAFYLCASSNVLETGGYAGELFFGEGSRLTVL.